This record covers a single T cell receptor beta chain. The antigen remains unidentified. This CDR3 is 14 amino acids long. V gave up 6 bases and J gave up 9 bases; unmatched junction bases: 11. Germline lookup yields CDR1 LNHDA and CDR2 SQIVND (reference sequence). These data belong to a study of cytomegalovirus exposure and HLA in healthy donors. Overall study results and limits: Previous analysis showed most TCR beta V segments were productive about 90% or about 30% of the time. TRBV6-2, TRBV6-3 and other indistinguishable V segments were excluded. A later analysis revealed that TCR association rates differed between HLA loci, peaking at DRB1 and bottoming out at HLA-C.

Primers for the PCR totalled 60 Vbeta and 13 Jbeta. Produced via immunoSEQ multiplex PCR; TCRdb's table is partial and in-frame only. The sample data list 65,000 to 95,000 clones. Specimen: PBMCs. V gene TRBV19 combines with J gene TRBJ2-5, with TRBD1 matching over 9 bases. The sequence was collected from a female donor in good health and CMV-seropositive. The CDR3 is CASSKDRGERAQYF. In DNA form, the CDR3 reads TGTGCCAGTAGCAAAGACAGGGGGGAGAGGGCCCAGTACTTC.